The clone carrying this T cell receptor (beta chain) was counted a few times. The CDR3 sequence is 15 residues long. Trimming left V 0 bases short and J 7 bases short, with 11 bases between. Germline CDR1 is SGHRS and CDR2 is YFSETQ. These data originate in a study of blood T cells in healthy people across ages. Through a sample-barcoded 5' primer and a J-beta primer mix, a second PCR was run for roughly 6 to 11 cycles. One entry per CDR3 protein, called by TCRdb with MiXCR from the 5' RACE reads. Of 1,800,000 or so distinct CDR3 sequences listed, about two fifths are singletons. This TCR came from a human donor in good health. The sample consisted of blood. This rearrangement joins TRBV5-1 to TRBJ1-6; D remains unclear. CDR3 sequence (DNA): TGCGCCAGCAGCTTGGACCGGGCTGCGAATTCACCCCTCCACTTT. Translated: CASSLDRAANSPLHF.